The T cell receptor (beta chain) under discussion was sequenced for a study of cytomegalovirus exposure and HLA in healthy donors. This CDR3 region has 16 residues. Germline CDR1 and CDR2: LGHNA and YNFKEQ. Trimming pared 0 bases from V and 0 bases from J, leaving 9 bases between. Researchers ran the PCR with 60 Vbeta and 13 Jbeta primers. Sequenced by immunoSEQ multiplex PCR; TCRdb stores in-frame clones only, minus some. Here the sample spans approximately 150,000 clones, about four fifths being singletons. This clone has just a few counts. Its antigen is still unknown. Findings and limits, study-wide: A later analysis found that most CMV-associated TCR beta chains appeared HLA-restricted. Among donors in an Asian-associated ancestry cluster, a later analysis reportedly found fewer N-insertions than the roughly 680-donor mean.

J is TRBJ2-1 and V is TRBV4-2, with D possibly TRBD2 on 5 matching bases. The sample taken for sequencing was PBMCs. This clonotype was sampled from a man aged 45-65 years in good health and CMV-seropositive. DNA of the CDR3: TGTGCCAGCAGCCAAGACGCAGCGGCCTCCTACAATGAGCAGTTCTTC. The encoded protein is CASSQDAAASYNEQFF.